This TCR beta chain came from a study of shared clonotypes between healthy human individuals. Naive CD8 cells were CD45RO-negative, positively selected for CCR7, excluding terminally differentiated effector memory CD45RA+ cells. Per germline, CDR1 WNHNN and CDR2 SYGVQD (reference sequence). Unmatched junction bases numbered 11, after V lost 2 bases and J lost 8 bases. The CDR3 contains 15 residues. Some clones are missing from TCRdb's copy, which holds only in-frame ones; the method was immunoSEQ multiplex PCR. The data show about 820,000 clones, with around 92% seen just once and under 30% held by the top ten.

V gene TRBV10-1 combines with J gene TRBJ1-2; 7 positions match TRBD1. This TCR was recovered from a man between 25 and 39 years old in good health. Sequencing was performed on naive CD8+ T cells sorted from blood. CDR3 protein: CASSEGTADFQGYTF. DNA for the CDR3: TGCGCCAGCAGTGAGGGGACAGCCGACTTTCAGGGCTACACCTTC.